These T cell receptor beta chains were read from a single sample in a study of T cells in Graves' hyperthyroidism and ophthalmopathy. A single record per CDR3 protein comes from TCRdb applying MiXCR to the multiplex PCR reads. Of about 690,000 distinct CDR3 sequences detected, 17% appear once; the ten largest clones hold 15% to 18%. The sample was blood. The source is a man in his forties or fifties with Graves' hyperthyroidism. The CDR3 runs from the conserved cysteine through the conserved F or W. Fields, in order: CDR3 protein, CDR3 DNA, clone size, J gene, D gene, V gene. D genes are given only for firm matches. Clone size is not always given. Where it is, it says once, few, many or a class for expanded clones.

CDR3 protein: CASSSLGERASYEQYF; CDR3 DNA: TGCGCCAGCAGCTCCCTAGGAGAGCGGGCCTCCTACGAGCAGTACTTC; clone size: -; J gene: TRBJ2-7; D gene: -; V gene: TRBV5-1
CDR3 protein: CSVDRTGGSYEQYF; CDR3 DNA: TGCAGCGTCGACAGGACAGGGGGATCCTACGAGCAGTACTTC; clone size: many; J gene: TRBJ2-7; D gene: TRBD1; V gene: TRBV29-1
CDR3 protein: CASSYFGGSKTGELFF; CDR3 DNA: TGTGCCAGCAGTTACTTCGGCGGGAGTAAAACCGGGGAGCTGTTTTTT; clone size: many; J gene: TRBJ2-2; D gene: TRBD2; V gene: TRBV6-2/TRBV6-3
CDR3 protein: CASSLQLGEAEKLFF; CDR3 DNA: TGTGCCAGCAGCCTTCAACTAGGGGAGGCTGAAAAACTGTTTTTT; clone size: -; J gene: TRBJ1-4; D gene: -; V gene: TRBV7-9
CDR3 protein: CASSFTGGAGGANVLTF; CDR3 DNA: TGTGCCAGCAGTTTTACAGGGGGCGCAGGGGGGGCCAACGTCCTGACTTTC; clone size: once; J gene: TRBJ2-6; D gene: TRBD1; V gene: TRBV6-5
CDR3 protein: CASSIAGSNEQFF; CDR3 DNA: TGTGCCAGTAGTATAGCGGGCTCGAATGAGCAGTTCTTC; clone size: few; J gene: TRBJ2-1; D gene: -; V gene: TRBV19
CDR3 protein: CASSMGREMHEQYF; CDR3 DNA: TGTGCCAGTAGTATGGGGCGGGAGATGCACGAGCAGTACTTC; clone size: -; J gene: TRBJ2-7; D gene: TRBD2; V gene: TRBV19
CDR3 protein: CASSLDSPPYEQYF; CDR3 DNA: TGCGCCAGCAGCTTGGACAGTCCTCCCTACGAGCAGTACTTC; clone size: few; J gene: TRBJ2-7; D gene: -; V gene: TRBV5-1
CDR3 protein: CSARELAAQETQYF; CDR3 DNA: TGCAGTGCTAGGGAACTAGCAGCTCAAGAGACCCAGTACTTC; clone size: many; J gene: TRBJ2-5; D gene: -; V gene: TRBV20-1
CDR3 protein: CASSRDSANQSQHF; CDR3 DNA: TGTGCCAGCAGTAGGGACAGCGCCAATCAGTCCCAGCATTTT; clone size: -; J gene: TRBJ1-5; D gene: TRBD1; V gene: TRBV2
CDR3 protein: CASYARDYSYNEQFF; CDR3 DNA: TGTGCCAGCTATGCAAGGGATTACTCCTACAATGAGCAGTTCTTC; clone size: -; J gene: TRBJ2-1; D gene: -; V gene: TRBV6-1
CDR3 protein: CASTRGGSTDTQYF; CDR3 DNA: TGTGCCAGCACTCGAGGCGGATCCACAGATACGCAGTATTTT; clone size: many; J gene: TRBJ2-3; D gene: -; V gene: TRBV2
CDR3 protein: CSARRTSGSYEQYF; CDR3 DNA: TGCAGTGCTAGACGGACTAGCGGGAGCTACGAGCAGTACTTC; clone size: many; J gene: TRBJ2-7; D gene: TRBD2; V gene: TRBV20-1
CDR3 protein: CASSQDRESSGNTIYF; CDR3 DNA: TGCGCCAGCAGCCAAGATAGAGAGAGCTCTGGAAACACCATATATTTT; clone size: -; J gene: TRBJ1-3; D gene: -; V gene: TRBV4-3
CDR3 protein: CASSSPRSRNSPLHF; CDR3 DNA: TGTGCCAGCAGCTCCCCCCGCAGTAGGAATTCACCCCTCCACTTT; clone size: many; J gene: TRBJ1-6; D gene: -; V gene: TRBV7-2
CDR3 protein: CASSLGSDPGDTQYF; CDR3 DNA: TGTGCCAGCAGCTTGGGAAGCGACCCTGGGGATACGCAGTATTTT; clone size: few; J gene: TRBJ2-3; D gene: -; V gene: TRBV5-8
CDR3 protein: CASSQGYGNYGYTF; CDR3 DNA: TGTGCCAGCAGCCAAGGGTACGGCAACTATGGCTACACCTTC; clone size: -; J gene: TRBJ1-2; D gene: -; V gene: TRBV7-3
CDR3 protein: CASSPGTSVEQFF; CDR3 DNA: TGTGCCAGTAGTCCCGGGACTAGCGTTGAGCAGTTCTTC; clone size: -; J gene: TRBJ2-1; D gene: TRBD2; V gene: TRBV19
CDR3 protein: CASSQAGVGADTQYF; CDR3 DNA: TGTGCCAGCAGCCAAGCGGGAGTCGGGGCAGATACGCAGTATTTT; clone size: -; J gene: TRBJ2-3; D gene: TRBD2; V gene: TRBV7-8
CDR3 protein: CASSPGLAGGPYEQYF; CDR3 DNA: TGTGCCAGCAGCCCGGGACTAGCGGGGGGACCCTACGAGCAGTACTTC; clone size: few; J gene: TRBJ2-7; D gene: TRBD2; V gene: TRBV28
CDR3 protein: CAWSVKGSGANVLTF; CDR3 DNA: TGTGCCTGGAGTGTCAAGGGCTCTGGGGCCAACGTCCTGACTTTC; clone size: -; J gene: TRBJ2-6; D gene: -; V gene: TRBV30
CDR3 protein: CYTGGLTGELFF; CDR3 DNA: TGCTATACGGGAGGGTTAACCGGGGAGCTGTTTTTT; clone size: -; J gene: TRBJ2-2; D gene: TRBD2; V gene: TRBV28
CDR3 protein: CSARGPIAGGDNEQFF; CDR3 DNA: TGCAGTGCTAGAGGCCCCATAGCGGGGGGGGACAATGAGCAGTTCTTC; clone size: many; J gene: TRBJ2-1; D gene: TRBD2; V gene: TRBV20-1
CDR3 protein: CASSLAELARGDTQYF; CDR3 DNA: TGTGCCAGCAGCTTAGCAGAACTAGCGCGAGGGGATACGCAGTATTTT; clone size: few; J gene: TRBJ2-3; D gene: TRBD2; V gene: TRBV7-6
CDR3 protein: CASMTQDGLYEQYF; CDR3 DNA: TGTGCCAGCATGACCCAGGACGGACTCTACGAGCAGTACTTC; clone size: -; J gene: TRBJ2-7; D gene: -; V gene: TRBV28
CDR3 protein: CSARRLAGDGEQYF; CDR3 DNA: TGCAGTGCTAGGAGACTAGCGGGAGACGGCGAGCAGTACTTC; clone size: -; J gene: TRBJ2-7; D gene: TRBD2; V gene: TRBV20-1
CDR3 protein: CSARSRSGTSYEQYF; CDR3 DNA: TGCAGTGCTAGAAGCCGAAGCGGGACTTCCTACGAGCAGTACTTC; clone size: few; J gene: TRBJ2-7; D gene: TRBD2; V gene: TRBV20-1
CDR3 protein: CASSEPPGALLSSYEQYF; CDR3 DNA: TGTGCCAGCAGCGAACCTCCGGGAGCGCTCTTAAGCTCCTACGAGCAGTACTTC; clone size: few; J gene: TRBJ2-7; D gene: -; V gene: TRBV7-2
CDR3 protein: CASSQEWSGELFF; CDR3 DNA: TGTGCCAGCAGCCAAGAGTGGTCCGGGGAGCTGTTTTTT; clone size: few; J gene: TRBJ2-2; D gene: -; V gene: TRBV3-1
CDR3 protein: CASSVEDRAYEQYF; CDR3 DNA: TGTGCCAGCAGCGTAGAAGACCGGGCCTACGAGCAGTACTTC; clone size: -; J gene: TRBJ2-7; D gene: -; V gene: TRBV9
CDR3 protein: CASSVAGTKNTEAFF; CDR3 DNA: TGTGCCAGCTCAGTCGCCGGGACGAAAAACACTGAAGCTTTCTTT; clone size: -; J gene: TRBJ1-1; D gene: -; V gene: TRBV18
CDR3 protein: CASSEIQYYNEQFF; CDR3 DNA: TGTGCCAGCAGTGAAATACAGTACTACAATGAGCAGTTCTTC; clone size: few; J gene: TRBJ2-1; D gene: -; V gene: TRBV6-1
CDR3 protein: CASSATSVGISPLHF; CDR3 DNA: TGTGCCAGCAGCGCAACAAGTGTTGGGATTTCACCCCTCCACTTT; clone size: many; J gene: TRBJ1-6; D gene: -; V gene: TRBV9
CDR3 protein: CSVSGQGTTYEQYF; CDR3 DNA: TGCAGCGTCAGTGGACAGGGAACAACCTACGAGCAGTACTTC; clone size: many; J gene: TRBJ2-7; D gene: TRBD1; V gene: TRBV29-1
CDR3 protein: CASSSNTDTQYF; CDR3 DNA: TGTGCCAGCAGTTCCAACACAGATACGCAGTATTTT; clone size: many; J gene: TRBJ2-3; D gene: -; V gene: TRBV28
CDR3 protein: CASSFRQGVGTEAFF; CDR3 DNA: TGCGCCAGCAGCTTTAGGCAGGGAGTGGGGACTGAAGCTTTCTTT; clone size: many; J gene: TRBJ1-1; D gene: -; V gene: TRBV5-1
CDR3 protein: CASSLGGGLEEKLFF; CDR3 DNA: TGCGCCAGCAGCTTGGGAGGTGGCTTGGAGGAAAAACTGTTTTTT; clone size: -; J gene: TRBJ1-4; D gene: -; V gene: TRBV5-1
CDR3 protein: CSAREVGNYGYTF; CDR3 DNA: TGCAGTGCTAGAGAGGTGGGGAACTATGGCTACACCTTC; clone size: -; J gene: TRBJ1-2; D gene: -; V gene: TRBV20-1
CDR3 protein: CASSQQGVDGYTF; CDR3 DNA: TGTGCCAGCAGTCAGCAGGGTGTGGATGGCTACACCTTC; clone size: many; J gene: TRBJ1-2; D gene: -; V gene: TRBV28
CDR3 protein: CATKGTGGNYNEQFF; CDR3 DNA: TGTGCCACCAAAGGGACAGGGGGCAACTACAATGAGCAGTTCTTC; clone size: -; J gene: TRBJ2-1; D gene: TRBD1; V gene: TRBV24-1
CDR3 protein: CASSAQILSNQPQHF; CDR3 DNA: TGTGCCAGCAGTGCCCAGATACTTAGCAATCAGCCCCAGCATTTT; clone size: few; J gene: TRBJ1-5; D gene: -; V gene: TRBV6-1
CDR3 protein: CASSSVTEAFF; CDR3 DNA: TGTGCCAGCAGCTCAGTCACTGAGGCTTTCTTT; clone size: -; J gene: TRBJ1-1; D gene: -; V gene: TRBV13
CDR3 protein: CASSPSAGVGEQYF; CDR3 DNA: TGTGCCAGCAGCCCATCTGCGGGAGTGGGGGAGCAGTACTTC; clone size: few; J gene: TRBJ2-7; D gene: TRBD2; V gene: TRBV7-2
CDR3 protein: CASSGGTGMTQPQHF; CDR3 DNA: TGTGCCAGCAGTGGGGGGACAGGGATGACTCAGCCCCAGCATTTT; clone size: many; J gene: TRBJ1-5; D gene: TRBD1; V gene: TRBV2
CDR3 protein: CASSQVQAGPYEQYF; CDR3 DNA: TGCGCCAGCAGCCAAGTCCAGGCAGGACCCTACGAGCAGTACTTC; clone size: -; J gene: TRBJ2-7; D gene: -; V gene: TRBV4-1
CDR3 protein: CASSPRGGNTEAFF; CDR3 DNA: TGTGCCAGCAGCCCTCGGGGGGGTAACACTGAAGCTTTCTTT; clone size: many; J gene: TRBJ1-1; D gene: -; V gene: TRBV12-3/TRBV12-4
CDR3 protein: CASSQSVRLAGKGPYEQYF; CDR3 DNA: TGTGCCAGCAGTCAGTCAGTGAGACTAGCGGGAAAGGGGCCCTACGAGCAGTACTTC; clone size: many; J gene: TRBJ2-7; D gene: TRBD2; V gene: TRBV28
CDR3 protein: CVSSPPSGLYQETQYF; CDR3 DNA: TGTGTCAGCTCACCGCCTAGCGGGCTATACCAAGAGACCCAGTACTTC; clone size: -; J gene: TRBJ2-5; D gene: TRBD2; V gene: TRBV18
CDR3 protein: CASSLDPSGQGFPLHF; CDR3 DNA: TGTGCCAGCAGCTTGGATCCCTCGGGACAGGGGTTTCCCCTCCACTTT; clone size: -; J gene: TRBJ1-6; D gene: TRBD1; V gene: TRBV5-4
CDR3 protein: CASSLFPAEGPYTDTQYF; CDR3 DNA: TGTGCCAGCAGTTTATTTCCGGCGGAAGGGCCCTACACAGATACGCAGTATTTT; clone size: -; J gene: TRBJ2-3; D gene: -; V gene: TRBV27
CDR3 protein: CAVHGTDFKAFF; CDR3 DNA: TGTGCCGTTCACGGGACAGACTTTAAAGCTTTCTTT; clone size: many; J gene: TRBJ1-1; D gene: TRBD1; V gene: TRBV10-3
CDR3 protein: CSVGVAYEQYF; CDR3 DNA: TGCAGTGTTGGAGTCGCCTACGAGCAGTACTTC; clone size: few; J gene: TRBJ2-7; D gene: -; V gene: TRBV20-1
CDR3 protein: CASSLVGTGNNQPQHF; CDR3 DNA: TGTGCCAGCAGCTTAGTAGGGACAGGGAACAATCAGCCCCAGCATTTT; clone size: -; J gene: TRBJ1-5; D gene: TRBD1; V gene: TRBV7-9
CDR3 protein: CASSIPGGTGELFF; CDR3 DNA: TGTGCCAGCAGCATACCCGGGGGGACCGGGGAGCTGTTTTTT; clone size: -; J gene: TRBJ2-2; D gene: TRBD2; V gene: TRBV7-3
CDR3 protein: CASSPMGENYEQYF; CDR3 DNA: TGTGCCAGCAGCCCGATGGGGGAGAATTACGAGCAGTACTTC; clone size: few; J gene: TRBJ2-7; D gene: -; V gene: TRBV7-3